This TCR beta chain was sequenced during a study of T cell responses to AZD1222 COVID-19 vaccine. Study outcomes and limitations: At 160-218 and 743-854, vaccine-associated CD4 TCRs were dominant, and they spanned spike. Most donors were white British, females outnumbered males, and clonal diversity was possibly underestimated. Increased Spike-specific TCR breadth and depth were observed after two AZD1222 doses.

On this clone: Its antigen remains unidentified.

The data were produced by immunoSEQ multiplex PCR, yet TCRdb's version contains in-frame clones alone and is incomplete. The sample shows 110,000 or so clones, roughly 89% of them seen only once. This CDR3 region has 13 residues. Per germline, CDR1 LNHDA and CDR2 SQIVND (reference sequence). Germline trimming cut 5 bases from V and 6 bases from J; bases unmatched to any gene: 4. Doses given second, at about 4 or about 12 weeks, were pooled. The source was peripheral blood, collected 28 days after the second AZD1222 dose. The clonotype originates from an adult who received the AZD1222 COVID-19 vaccine. The chain joins TRBV19 to TRBJ1-5, with 7 nucleotides matching TRBD1. For the CDR3, the DNA is TGTGCCAGTAGTCAGGGGGTGGGTCAGCCCCAGCATTTT. Translating it yields CASSQGVGQPQHF.